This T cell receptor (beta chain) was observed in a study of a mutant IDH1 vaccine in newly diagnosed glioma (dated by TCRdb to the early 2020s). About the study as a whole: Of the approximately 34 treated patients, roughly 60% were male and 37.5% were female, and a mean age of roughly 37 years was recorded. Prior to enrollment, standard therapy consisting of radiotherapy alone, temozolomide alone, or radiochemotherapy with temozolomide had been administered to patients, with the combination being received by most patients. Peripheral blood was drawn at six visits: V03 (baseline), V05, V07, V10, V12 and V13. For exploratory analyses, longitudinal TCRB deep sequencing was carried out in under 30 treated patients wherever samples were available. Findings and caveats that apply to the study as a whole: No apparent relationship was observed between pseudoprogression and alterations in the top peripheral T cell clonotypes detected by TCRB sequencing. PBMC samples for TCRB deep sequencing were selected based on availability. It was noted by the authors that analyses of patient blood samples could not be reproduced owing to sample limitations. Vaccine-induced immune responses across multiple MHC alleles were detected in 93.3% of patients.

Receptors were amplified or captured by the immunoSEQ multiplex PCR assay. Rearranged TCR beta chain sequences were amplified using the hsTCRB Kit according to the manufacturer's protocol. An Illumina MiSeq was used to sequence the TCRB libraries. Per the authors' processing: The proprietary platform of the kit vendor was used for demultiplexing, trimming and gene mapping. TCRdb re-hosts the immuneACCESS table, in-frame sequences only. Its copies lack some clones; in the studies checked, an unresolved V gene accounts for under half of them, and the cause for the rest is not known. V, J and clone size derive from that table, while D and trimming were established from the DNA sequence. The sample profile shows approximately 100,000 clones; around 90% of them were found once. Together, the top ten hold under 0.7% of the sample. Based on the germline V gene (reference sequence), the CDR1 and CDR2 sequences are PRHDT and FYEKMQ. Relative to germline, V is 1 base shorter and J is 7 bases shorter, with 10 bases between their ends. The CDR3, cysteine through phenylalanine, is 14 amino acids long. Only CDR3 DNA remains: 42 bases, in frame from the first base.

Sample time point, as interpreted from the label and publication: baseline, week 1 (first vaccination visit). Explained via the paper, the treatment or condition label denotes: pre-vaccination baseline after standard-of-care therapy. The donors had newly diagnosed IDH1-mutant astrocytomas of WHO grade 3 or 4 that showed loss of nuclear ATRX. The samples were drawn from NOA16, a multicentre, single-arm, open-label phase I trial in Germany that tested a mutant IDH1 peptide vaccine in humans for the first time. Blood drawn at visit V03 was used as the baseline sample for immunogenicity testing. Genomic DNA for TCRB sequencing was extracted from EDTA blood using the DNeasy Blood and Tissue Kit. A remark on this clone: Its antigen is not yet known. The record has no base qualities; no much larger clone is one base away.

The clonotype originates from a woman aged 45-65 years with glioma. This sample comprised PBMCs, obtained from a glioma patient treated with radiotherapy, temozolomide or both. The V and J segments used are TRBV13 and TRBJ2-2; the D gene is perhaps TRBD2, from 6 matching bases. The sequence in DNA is TGTGCCAGCAGCTTAGCGGGAGAAATCGGGGAGCTGTTTTTT. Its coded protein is CASSLAGEIGELFF.